A selection of T cell receptor beta chains follows, all from one sample in a study of response to subunit inactivated influenza vaccine. TCRdb recomputed calls from the RT-PCR reads with MiXCR, one row per CDR3 protein. The top ten hold roughly 10% of the sample, which has around 850,000 distinct CDR3 sequences, about 18% seen once. Sequenced here: PBMCs from blood, sampled more than 4 days after vaccination. Receptors were obtained from a man in his forties or fifties who received an inactivated influenza vaccine. The CDR3 runs from the conserved cysteine through the conserved F or W. D genes are given only for firm matches. The size of a clone is reported for some rows only, either as once, few or many, or as a class for expanded clones.

15	-	TRBJ2-3	TRBV24-1	-	TGTGCCACCAGTGTGTCTAGGCTGGTCTCAGATACGCAGTATTTT	CATSVSRLVSDTQYF
19	TRBD2	TRBJ2-2	TRBV4-1	few	TGCGCCAGCAGCCACTGGGGACTAGCGGTAACCCCGTGGACCGGGGAGCTGTTTTTT	CASSHWGLAVTPWTGELFF
14	TRBD1	TRBJ1-1	TRBV12-3/TRBV12-4	-	TGTGCCAGCAGCCTCGGACAGGTGTTGACTGAAGCTTTCTTT	CASSLGQVLTEAFF
17	-	TRBJ2-3	TRBV29-1	-	TGCAGCGTTGCCAACCCCACATATGGGGGAGGTACAGATACGCAGTATTTT	CSVANPTYGGGTDTQYF
14	TRBD2	TRBJ2-1	TRBV29-1	-	TGCAGCGTTGAGGCTAGCGGGAGGTACAATGAGCAGTTCTTC	CSVEASGRYNEQFF
14	-	TRBJ2-4	TRBV5-6	few	TGTGCCAGCAGCGGAGGGGGCCTCCAAAACATTCAGTACTTC	CASSGGGLQNIQYF
13	-	TRBJ2-7	TRBV5-1	many	TGCGCCAGCAGCTTGGCCCTGTCCTACGAGCAGTACTTC	CASSLALSYEQYF
16	-	TRBJ2-3	TRBV4-1	-	TGCGCCAGCAGCCAAGATCCGGGGGGCGTAACAGATACGCAGTATTTT	CASSQDPGGVTDTQYF
15	TRBD2	TRBJ2-3	TRBV20-1	few	TGCAGTGCTAGACAAATAGCGGGGCCCACAGATACGCAGTATTTT	CSARQIAGPTDTQYF
15	-	TRBJ1-1	TRBV7-9	-	TGTGCCAGCAGCTTAAGGGGGGGGGCGAACACTGAAGCTTTCTTT	CASSLRGGANTEAFF
12	-	TRBJ2-1	TRBV20-1	-	TGCAGTGCTTGGTCCGGGCGCAATGAGCAGTTCTTC	CSAWSGRNEQFF
18	TRBD1	TRBJ1-6	TRBV6-1	few	TGTGCCAGCAGCCCCACCCGAACGTTCGACAGGGGAGGTTCACCCCTCCACTTT	CASSPTRTFDRGGSPLHF
16	-	TRBJ2-4	TRBV5-1	-	TGCGCCAGCAGCTTAACGTGGGATCTAGCCAAAAACATTCAGTACTTC	CASSLTWDLAKNIQYF
15	TRBD1	TRBJ1-2	TRBV5-1	once	TGCGCCAGCAGCTTTGGCTCCGGGACAGCCTATGGCTACACCTTC	CASSFGSGTAYGYTF
14	-	TRBJ2-5	TRBV9	-	TGTGCCAGCAGCGTAGCGGGGTCAGGAGAGACCCAATACTTC	CASSVAGSGETQYF
16	-	TRBJ2-1	TRBV7-9	many	TGTGCCAGCAGCTTAACTCAGAACCTACCTCTTCATGAGCAGTTCTTC	CASSLTQNLPLHEQFF
13	-	TRBJ2-1	TRBV6-4	-	TGTGACAGCAGCGTGGGATTAGGCAATGAGCAGTTCTTC	CDSSVGLGNEQFF
14	TRBD1	TRBJ2-3	TRBV18	many	TGTGCCAGCTCCCAGACAGGGGGCAAAGATACGCAGTATTTT	CASSQTGGKDTQYF
13	TRBD1	TRBJ1-2	TRBV6-1	-	TGTGCCAGCACCCAGACAGGGCAGTACGGCTACACCTTC	CASTQTGQYGYTF
16	-	TRBJ2-1	TRBV3-1	-	TGTGCCAGCAAAGGTACCCCGGGAAAAGGCGACAATGAGCAGTTCTTC	CASKGTPGKGDNEQFF
14	TRBD2	TRBJ2-1	TRBV20-1	many	TGCAGTGCCGACTTATCCACGGGGGGAGATGAGCAGTTCTTC	CSADLSTGGDEQFF
16	-	TRBJ2-7	TRBV21-1	few	TGTGCCAGCAGCGTCCCTGGTACAGGGAACGTCTACGAGCAGTACTTC	CASSVPGTGNVYEQYF
16	-	TRBJ2-3	TRBV28	-	TGTGCCAGCAGCACCCCGGCGGGACAAAGCACAGATACGCAGTATTTT	CASSTPAGQSTDTQYF
14	-	TRBJ2-2	TRBV5-8	-	TGTGCCAGCCAAGCACTAGCACACACCGGGGAGCTGTTTTTT	CASQALAHTGELFF
14	-	TRBJ1-4	TRBV9	few	TGTGCCAGCAGCGTAGATCCCCGGGATGAAAAACTGTTTTTT	CASSVDPRDEKLFF
16	-	TRBJ2-1	TRBV5-1	-	TGCGCCAGCAGCTTGGACAGATACAGCTCCTACAATGAGCAGTTCTTC	CASSLDRYSSYNEQFF
13	-	TRBJ2-7	TRBV6-2/TRBV6-3	-	TGTGCCAGCAGTTGGACAGCCACCTACGAGCAGTACTTC	CASSWTATYEQYF
15	TRBD2	TRBJ2-3	TRBV4-2	-	TGTGCCAGCAGCCGAGCGGGGGGGCGAACAGATACGCAGTATTTT	CASSRAGGRTDTQYF
15	TRBD1	TRBJ1-1	TRBV20-1	few	TGCAGTGCTAGAGATCCCGGGACAGGGGGCGTTGAAGCTTTCTTT	CSARDPGTGGVEAFF
15	-	TRBJ2-5	TRBV15	-	TGTGCCACCAGGAGAGACAGGCTGATCCAAGAGACCCAGTACTTC	CATRRDRLIQETQYF
13	-	TRBJ2-7	TRBV10-3	many	TGTGCCATCAGTGAGGGCCTTCCAGGCGAGCAGTACTTC	CAISEGLPGEQYF
15	-	TRBJ1-3	TRBV12-3/TRBV12-4	few	TGTGCCAGCAGTTCCGCCCGTAGAGGTGGAAACACCATATATTTT	CASSSARRGGNTIYF
15	-	TRBJ2-4	TRBV6-2/TRBV6-3	-	TGTGCCAGCAGTCTCCTAGGGCAGCGTGAAAACATTCAGTACTTC	CASSLLGQRENIQYF
13	-	TRBJ1-3	TRBV7-2	few	TGTGCCAGCAGCTTGCTCTCCCCCAACACCATATATTTT	CASSLLSPNTIYF
17	TRBD1	TRBJ1-5	TRBV18	once	TGTGCCAGCTCGCCAGGGACAGGACTACAACTCAATCAGCCCCAGCATTTT	CASSPGTGLQLNQPQHF
14	-	TRBJ2-7	TRBV12-3/TRBV12-4	few	TGTGCCAGCAGTTTCGGGGATTCTTGGAGAGAGCAGTACTTC	CASSFGDSWREQYF
16	-	TRBJ2-6	TRBV5-1	few	TGCGCCAGCAGCCCCGGACAGACCTCTGGGGCCAACGTCCTGACTTTC	CASSPGQTSGANVLTF